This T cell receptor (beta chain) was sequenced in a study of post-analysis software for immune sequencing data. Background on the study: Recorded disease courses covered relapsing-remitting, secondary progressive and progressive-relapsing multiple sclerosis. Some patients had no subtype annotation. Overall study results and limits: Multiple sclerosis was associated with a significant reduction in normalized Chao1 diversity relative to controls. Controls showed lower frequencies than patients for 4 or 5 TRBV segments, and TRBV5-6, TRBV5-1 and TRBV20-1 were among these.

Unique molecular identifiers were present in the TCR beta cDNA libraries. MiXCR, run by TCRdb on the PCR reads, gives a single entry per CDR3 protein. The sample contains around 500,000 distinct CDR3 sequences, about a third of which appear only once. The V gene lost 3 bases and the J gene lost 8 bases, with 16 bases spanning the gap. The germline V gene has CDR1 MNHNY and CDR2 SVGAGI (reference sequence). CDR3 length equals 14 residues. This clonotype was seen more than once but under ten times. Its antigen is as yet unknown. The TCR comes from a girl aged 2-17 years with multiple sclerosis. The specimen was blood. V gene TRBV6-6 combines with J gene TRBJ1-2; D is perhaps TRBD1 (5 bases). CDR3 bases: TGTGCCAGCAGTTATATGAGGGCAGGGAGCGGCTACACCTTC. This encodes CASSYMRAGSGYTF.